These T cell receptor beta chains were read from a single sample in a study of T cell repertoires in ileal Crohn's disease. The table came from immunoSEQ multiplex PCR; TCRdb's copy has only in-frame clones and leaves some out. The sample holds approximately 11,000 clones, roughly four fifths seen once. Sequences were obtained from ileal tissue. These TCRs come from an adult with Crohn's disease. The CDR3 runs from the conserved cysteine through the conserved F or W. The order of the fields is J gene, clone size, V gene, D gene, CDR3 DNA, CDR3 protein. D genes are given only for firm matches. Clone size is stated in some rows and not others, as once, few, many or a class when expanded.

J gene: TRBJ1-2; clone size: NA; V gene: TRBV11-3; D gene: NA; CDR3 DNA: TGTGCCAGCAGCTTTCAGGGTCAAGGCTACACCTTC; CDR3 protein: CASSFQGQGYTF
J gene: TRBJ2-7; clone size: NA; V gene: TRBV5-1; D gene: TRBD1; CDR3 DNA: TGCGCCAGCAAAAGACCGGGACAGGGGGCGGCCGAGCAGTACTTC; CDR3 protein: CASKRPGQGAAEQYF
J gene: TRBJ2-6; clone size: NA; V gene: TRBV11-2; D gene: NA; CDR3 DNA: TGTGCCAGCAGCTTAGCCTCAGGTTCGTCTGGGGCCAACGTCCTGACTTTC; CDR3 protein: CASSLASGSSGANVLTF
J gene: TRBJ2-7; clone size: NA; V gene: TRBV6-1; D gene: TRBD1; CDR3 DNA: TGTGCCAGCATCAAATCCGGGACAGGCTCCTACGAGCAGTACTTC; CDR3 protein: CASIKSGTGSYEQYF
J gene: TRBJ2-1; clone size: NA; V gene: TRBV23-1; D gene: TRBD1; CDR3 DNA: TGCGCCAGCAGTCAATCGGGGACAGGGAACTACAATGAGCAGTTCTTC; CDR3 protein: CASSQSGTGNYNEQFF
J gene: TRBJ1-1; clone size: NA; V gene: TRBV29-1; D gene: NA; CDR3 DNA: TGCAGCACCCAACAGACCCCGAACACTGAAGCTTTCTTT; CDR3 protein: CSTQQTPNTEAFF
J gene: TRBJ2-2; clone size: NA; V gene: TRBV11-2; D gene: NA; CDR3 DNA: TGTGCCAGCAGCAAGCAAGACAAGAACACCGGGGAGCTGTTTTTT; CDR3 protein: CASSKQDKNTGELFF
J gene: TRBJ2-5; clone size: NA; V gene: TRBV18; D gene: NA; CDR3 DNA: TGTGCCAGCTCACCACCCAGGGGTTCGGGCCAAGAGACCCAGTACTTC; CDR3 protein: CASSPPRGSGQETQYF
J gene: TRBJ2-3; clone size: once; V gene: TRBV11-3; D gene: TRBD1; CDR3 DNA: TGTGCCAGCAGCTCGGGACAGGGCCCCTTGACAGATACGCAGTATTTT; CDR3 protein: CASSSGQGPLTDTQYF
J gene: TRBJ2-5; clone size: NA; V gene: TRBV29-1; D gene: TRBD1; CDR3 DNA: TGCAGCGTTCGGACAGGGGGAACGGAGACCCAGTACTTC; CDR3 protein: CSVRTGGTETQYF
J gene: TRBJ2-5; clone size: NA; V gene: TRBV5-1; D gene: TRBD2; CDR3 DNA: TGCGCCAGCAGCACCGCTCGGACTAGTCAAGAGACCCAGTACTTC; CDR3 protein: CASSTARTSQETQYF
J gene: TRBJ1-6; clone size: NA; V gene: TRBV2; D gene: NA; CDR3 DNA: TGTGCCAGCAGTGAAGTGGGGCTAAGTAATTCACCCCTCCACTTT; CDR3 protein: CASSEVGLSNSPLHF
J gene: TRBJ2-7; clone size: NA; V gene: TRBV10-3; D gene: NA; CDR3 DNA: TGTGCCATCAGGGATGTGGGGGCTTACGAGCAGTACTTC; CDR3 protein: CAIRDVGAYEQYF
J gene: TRBJ2-7; clone size: NA; V gene: TRBV7-2; D gene: NA; CDR3 DNA: TGTGCCAGCAGCTCAGCCGGGGGCTACGAGCAGTACTTC; CDR3 protein: CASSSAGGYEQYF
J gene: TRBJ2-5; clone size: NA; V gene: TRBV9; D gene: NA; CDR3 DNA: TGTGCCAGCAGCGTAGCCGACTCTCCGGCAGAGACCCAGTACTTC; CDR3 protein: CASSVADSPAETQYF
J gene: TRBJ2-1; clone size: few; V gene: TRBV10-2; D gene: TRBD2; CDR3 DNA: TGCGCCAGCATCCCCGGGACTAGCGGCTACAATGAGCAGTTCTTC; CDR3 protein: CASIPGTSGYNEQFF
J gene: TRBJ2-3; clone size: NA; V gene: TRBV6-4; D gene: TRBD2; CDR3 DNA: TGTGCCAGCAGCGACCTTAGAGCGGGAGTCCCAGATACGCAGTATTTT; CDR3 protein: CASSDLRAGVPDTQYF
J gene: TRBJ2-1; clone size: NA; V gene: TRBV19; D gene: TRBD2; CDR3 DNA: TGTGCCAGTAGTACCCCGTTCGGTTTTAGCGGGGGAGAGTCCTACAATGAGCAGTTCTTC; CDR3 protein: CASSTPFGFSGGESYNEQFF
J gene: TRBJ2-3; clone size: NA; V gene: TRBV5-1; D gene: TRBD1; CDR3 DNA: TGCGCCAGCAGCTTGGTACAGGGGGTTGTAGATACGCAGTATTTT; CDR3 protein: CASSLVQGVVDTQYF
J gene: TRBJ1-2; clone size: few; V gene: TRBV11-2; D gene: NA; CDR3 DNA: TGTGCCAGCAGCATTTCCTCGAACAGGTTCCATGGCTACACCTTC; CDR3 protein: CASSISSNRFHGYTF
J gene: TRBJ1-4; clone size: NA; V gene: TRBV6-5; D gene: NA; CDR3 DNA: TGTGCCAGCAGACCGGGAGGTTCGGAAAAACTGTTTTTT; CDR3 protein: CASRPGGSEKLFF
J gene: TRBJ1-2; clone size: NA; V gene: TRBV7-9; D gene: TRBD1; CDR3 DNA: TGTGCCAGCAGCTTAGCGGGACAGGGGCCCACGGTGGATGGCTACACCTTC; CDR3 protein: CASSLAGQGPTVDGYTF
J gene: TRBJ2-7; clone size: once; V gene: TRBV27; D gene: NA; CDR3 DNA: TGTGCCAGCAGTTTAACCCCCGACAGGCTCGAGCAGTACTTC; CDR3 protein: CASSLTPDRLEQYF
J gene: TRBJ2-1; clone size: few; V gene: TRBV5-1; D gene: TRBD2; CDR3 DNA: TGCGCCAGCAGGGCCGGGACTAGCGGGGGCGATGAGCAGTTCTTC; CDR3 protein: CASRAGTSGGDEQFF
J gene: TRBJ2-1; clone size: NA; V gene: TRBV25-1; D gene: NA; CDR3 DNA: TGTGCCAGCAGTGAGAATCAAGGTGAGGGAAGCTCCTACAATGAGCAGTTCTTC; CDR3 protein: CASSENQGEGSSYNEQFF
J gene: TRBJ1-3; clone size: NA; V gene: TRBV13; D gene: TRBD1; CDR3 DNA: TGTGCCAGCAGCCCGAGTTTAGACAGGGGAATGGGAAACACCATATATTTT; CDR3 protein: CASSPSLDRGMGNTIYF
J gene: TRBJ2-7; clone size: NA; V gene: TRBV10-3; D gene: TRBD1; CDR3 DNA: TGTGCCATCATGCCCAATCCCGGGACAGGGCCTATCGAGCAGTACTTC; CDR3 protein: CAIMPNPGTGPIEQYF
J gene: TRBJ2-2; clone size: NA; V gene: TRBV6-6; D gene: TRBD1; CDR3 DNA: TGTGCCAGCAGTTACGGGGAGACAGGGGTCACCGGGGAGCTGTTTTTT; CDR3 protein: CASSYGETGVTGELFF
J gene: TRBJ1-6; clone size: NA; V gene: TRBV5-1; D gene: TRBD1; CDR3 DNA: TGCGCCAGCAGCTCCGGACAGGGGGCTTTCTCACCCCTCCACTTT; CDR3 protein: CASSSGQGAFSPLHF
J gene: TRBJ2-1; clone size: few; V gene: TRBV4-1; D gene: TRBD2; CDR3 DNA: TGCGCCAGCAGCCATCCACTAGCGGGGGGAGACAATGAGCAGTTCTTC; CDR3 protein: CASSHPLAGGDNEQFF
J gene: TRBJ2-7; clone size: NA; V gene: TRBV7-2; D gene: NA; CDR3 DNA: TGTGCCAGCAGCTTACAAATGACTGGCTACGAGCAGTACTTC; CDR3 protein: CASSLQMTGYEQYF
J gene: TRBJ2-1; clone size: NA; V gene: TRBV2; D gene: NA; CDR3 DNA: TGTGCCAGCAGCCTTAGGACTGAGTCCTACAATGAGCAGTTCTTC; CDR3 protein: CASSLRTESYNEQFF
J gene: TRBJ1-5; clone size: NA; V gene: TRBV27; D gene: TRBD1; CDR3 DNA: TGTGCCAGCAGTGCCCAGGGGGACCATCAGCCCCAGCATTTT; CDR3 protein: CASSAQGDHQPQHF
J gene: TRBJ2-7; clone size: NA; V gene: TRBV6-5; D gene: TRBD1; CDR3 DNA: TGTGCCAGCAGACGGACAGGGACCTCCTACGAGCAGTACTTC; CDR3 protein: CASRRTGTSYEQYF
J gene: TRBJ1-1; clone size: NA; V gene: TRBV9; D gene: TRBD1; CDR3 DNA: TGTGCCAGCAGCGCTTGGACAGGCGAGAACACTGAAGCTTTCTTT; CDR3 protein: CASSAWTGENTEAFF
J gene: TRBJ2-2; clone size: medium-sized; V gene: TRBV5-1; D gene: TRBD2; CDR3 DNA: TGCGCCAGCGGTTATGGCGGGGGCACCGGGGAGCTGTTTTTT; CDR3 protein: CASGYGGGTGELFF
J gene: TRBJ2-1; clone size: NA; V gene: TRBV7-6; D gene: NA; CDR3 DNA: TGTGCCAGCAGCCCAGGAATTGAGCAGTTCTTC; CDR3 protein: CASSPGIEQFF
J gene: TRBJ1-2; clone size: NA; V gene: TRBV6-1; D gene: TRBD1; CDR3 DNA: TGTGCCAGCAGTGAAGGAACAGGGGGCGATGGCTACACCTTC; CDR3 protein: CASSEGTGGDGYTF
J gene: TRBJ2-3; clone size: NA; V gene: TRBV6-5; D gene: NA; CDR3 DNA: TGTGCCAGCAGTTTGGGAGCGGTACCCACAGATACGCAGTATTTT; CDR3 protein: CASSLGAVPTDTQYF
J gene: TRBJ2-7; clone size: NA; V gene: TRBV7-2; D gene: NA; CDR3 DNA: TGTGCCAGCAGCTACTCGCGCTACGAGCAGTACTTC; CDR3 protein: CASSYSRYEQYF
J gene: TRBJ1-2; clone size: NA; V gene: TRBV19; D gene: NA; CDR3 DNA: TGTGCCAGTACCTCCGATTGGGGGCTCGGCTACACCTTC; CDR3 protein: CASTSDWGLGYTF
J gene: TRBJ1-3; clone size: few; V gene: TRBV28; D gene: NA; CDR3 DNA: TGTGCCAGCAGGACAGGAGATGGCTCTGGAAACACCATATATTTT; CDR3 protein: CASRTGDGSGNTIYF
J gene: TRBJ1-1; clone size: few; V gene: TRBV6-5; D gene: NA; CDR3 DNA: TGTGCCAGCATCAAGGCGGGTAACACTGAAGCTTTCTTT; CDR3 protein: CASIKAGNTEAFF
J gene: TRBJ2-7; clone size: NA; V gene: TRBV7-8; D gene: NA; CDR3 DNA: TGTGCCAGCAGCTTTAGTACAGGCCTTTCCTACGAGCAGTACTTC; CDR3 protein: CASSFSTGLSYEQYF
J gene: TRBJ1-2; clone size: NA; V gene: TRBV11-2; D gene: NA; CDR3 DNA: TGTGCCAGCAGCTTAGGGGAGGCGCGTAACTATGGCTACACCTTC; CDR3 protein: CASSLGEARNYGYTF
J gene: TRBJ1-5; clone size: NA; V gene: TRBV27; D gene: TRBD1; CDR3 DNA: TGTGCCAGCAGTACCAGGGGGATCGTCAATCAGCCCCAGCATTTT; CDR3 protein: CASSTRGIVNQPQHF
J gene: TRBJ1-4; clone size: NA; V gene: TRBV6-1; D gene: TRBD1; CDR3 DNA: TGTGCCAGCAGTAGGGACAGGGCTAGTGAAAAACTGTTTTTT; CDR3 protein: CASSRDRASEKLFF
J gene: TRBJ2-3; clone size: few; V gene: TRBV6-5; D gene: TRBD1; CDR3 DNA: TGTGCCAGCAGAAAACAGGGGGCTGGCACAGATACGCAGTATTTT; CDR3 protein: CASRKQGAGTDTQYF